These T cell receptor beta chains were read from a single sample in a study of preoperative IRX-2 immunotherapy in early breast cancer. Produced via immunoSEQ multiplex PCR; TCRdb's table is partial and in-frame only. The data show more than 50,000 clones, with around 94% seen just once and 1.5% to 2% held by the top ten. Sampling was conducted from a patient treated with IRX-2 immunotherapy. The receptors were sampled from a human donor with breast cancer. Each CDR3 is given with its conserved first and last residue. Fields, in order: D gene, V gene, clone size, J gene, CDR3 DNA, CDR3 protein. D genes are given only for firm matches. The size entry is marked missing in some rows and otherwise reads once, few, many or a size class.

>.|TRBV11-3|.|TRBJ2-2
TGTGCCAGCACCCGGGACAACTTGGGGCTGTTTTTT
CASTRDNLGLFF
>.|TRBV27|.|TRBJ2-1
TGTGCCAGCAGTTTAATTCAGCAACCTAGAGAGCAGTTCTTC
CASSLIQQPREQFF
>.|TRBV29-1|.|TRBJ1-1
TGCAGCGCGTGGGATGGGGACACTGAAGCTTTCTTT
CSAWDGDTEAFF
>.|TRBV7-9|.|TRBJ2-6
TGTGCCAGCAGCTTAGTCAGGGCTGGGGCCAACGTCCTGACTTTC
CASSLVRAGANVLTF
>TRBD2|TRBV15|.|TRBJ2-1
TGTGCCACCAGCAGATTCCGGACTAGCGGGGGGGCCGGTGGGAATGAGCAGTTCTTC
CATSRFRTSGGAGGNEQFF
>.|TRBV7-8|.|TRBJ2-7
TGTGCCAGCAGCTTTCCTCAGACCATCTACGAGCAGTACTTC
CASSFPQTIYEQYF
>.|TRBV4-3|.|TRBJ1-2
TGCGCCAGCAGCCACCAAGGGGGTAACTATGGCTACACCTTC
CASSHQGGNYGYTF
>TRBD2|TRBV11-3|.|TRBJ2-1
TGTGCCAGCAGCTTAGAGTCGGGACTAGGGCACAATGAGCAGTTCTTC
CASSLESGLGHNEQFF
>.|TRBV5-8|.|TRBJ2-1
TGTGCCAGCAGCTTGCGGTGGAGCTCCTACAATGAGCAGTTCTTC
CASSLRWSSYNEQFF
>.|TRBV5-5|.|TRBJ2-7
TGTGCCAGCACCGGGACGGGTGGTTACGAGCAGTACTTC
CASTGTGGYEQYF
>TRBD2|TRBV4-3|.|TRBJ2-7
TGCGCCAGCAGCCAGCTAGGAGCGGGGGGGTACGAGCAGTACTTC
CASSQLGAGGYEQYF
>.|TRBV11-3|few|TRBJ2-4
TGTGCCAGCAGCTGGACAGCGCGGGTTTTGGACATTCAGTACTTC
CASSWTARVLDIQYF
>.|TRBV9|.|TRBJ2-3
TGTGCCAGCAGCGTATGGCCCTCAACCTCGGATACGCAGTATTTT
CASSVWPSTSDTQYF
>TRBD2|TRBV4-1|.|TRBJ2-1
TGCGCCAGCAGCCACTCACCAACCGGGACTAGCGGGGTGGGTGAGCAGTTCTTC
CASSHSPTGTSGVGEQFF
>TRBD2|TRBV5-1|.|TRBJ2-4
TGCGCCAGCACCCGACTAGCCGGTCTACCTATCCTAGCCAAAAACATTCAGTACTTC
CASTRLAGLPILAKNIQYF
>TRBD1|TRBV7-2|.|TRBJ2-7
TGTGCCAGCAGCTTAAGACAGGGAGTTAAGTTGGACCCAACCTACGAGCAGTACTTC
CASSLRQGVKLDPTYEQYF
>.|TRBV28|.|TRBJ2-1
TGTGCCAGCAGTCATCCCCGAGAGCGGAACTACAATGAGCAGTTCTTC
CASSHPRERNYNEQFF
>.|TRBV30|.|TRBJ2-3
TGTGCCTGGAGCCGAGGGGCCGGAAGCACAGATACGCAGTATTTT
CAWSRGAGSTDTQYF
>.|TRBV7-6|.|TRBJ1-1
TGTGCCAGCAGCCCTTGGACAGCGAACACTGAAGCTTTCTTT
CASSPWTANTEAFF
>TRBD1|TRBV28|.|TRBJ2-7
TGTGCCAGCAGTACTATTCAGGGGGAGTCCTACGAGCAGTACTTC
CASSTIQGESYEQYF
>.|TRBV27|.|TRBJ1-6
TGTGCCAGCAGTTCTGTCAGGGCAGGGCGGTCACCCCTCCACTTT
CASSSVRAGRSPLHF
>.|TRBV5-6|.|TRBJ2-2
TGTGCCAGCAGCTCGTACACCGGGGAGCTGTTTTTT
CASSSYTGELFF
>TRBD2|TRBV11-2|.|TRBJ2-7
TGTGCCAGCAGCTTAGTAGGATTAGCGGGAGGTGAGCAGTACTTC
CASSLVGLAGGEQYF
>.|TRBV6-5|once|TRBJ2-5
TGTGCCAGCAGTTTAGCCTCAGGGCGACAAGAGACCCAGTACTTC
CASSLASGRQETQYF
>.|TRBV5-6|.|TRBJ2-1
TGTGCCAGCAGCCTATGGACACATGAGCAGTTCTTC
CASSLWTHEQFF
>.|TRBV4-3|.|TRBJ1-1
TGCGCCAGCAGCCAAGAGAGTTTCCGGGGTCGGACTGAAGCTTTCTTT
CASSQESFRGRTEAFF
>.|TRBV9|.|TRBJ1-3
TGTGCCAGCAGCGTAGATGGGGGTTACACCATATATTTT
CASSVDGGYTIYF
>TRBD2|TRBV18|.|TRBJ2-5
TGTGCCAGCTCACCACTTTCTAGCGGTCAAGAGACCCAGTACTTC
CASSPLSSGQETQYF